One sample yielded the 8 T cell receptor beta chains listed below, sequenced in a study of blood T cell repertoires in COVID-19. Profiling relied on immunoSEQ multiplex PCR, and the TCRdb table lists in-frame clones only, not all of them. The sample consists of roughly 150,000 clones, 79% of them appearing once. The sequencing sample was made of peripheral blood. The receptors shown here come from a man aged 50-59 years with active or convalescent COVID-19.

The chain carries TRBV19 and TRBJ2-3; D not certain. The CDR3 has 15 amino acids. Trimming shortened V by 0 bases and J by 5 bases, and 12 bases separated the two germline ends. From germline, CDR1 is LNHDA and CDR2 SQIVND (reference sequence). The CDR3 region has the DNA TGTGCCAGTAGTATAGATAGGCTAGATGGAGATACGCAGTATTTT. It specifies CASSIDRLDGDTQYF.

The chain recombines TRBV2 with TRBJ1-1; D remains unclear. Germline V gene data show CDR1 as SNHLY and CDR2 as FYNNEI. CDR3 length: 14 residues. With 5 bases removed from V and 4 bases from J, the gap between germline ends came to 14 bases. CDR3 amino acids: CASSLFGLTTEAFF. In DNA form, the CDR3 reads TGTGCCAGCAGTCTATTTGGGCTAACCACTGAAGCTTTCTTT. Complete variable domain (other parts from reference TRBV2 and TRBJ1-1): EPEVTQTPSHQVTQMGQEVILRCVPISNHLYFYWYRQILGQKVEFLVSFYNNEISEKSEIFDDQFSVERPDGSNFTLKIRSTKLEDSAMYFCASSLFGLTTEAFFGQGTRLTVV.

The chain uses TRBV3-1 (or the pseudogene TRBV3-2) and TRBJ2-5; D not certain. The CDR3 has 12 residues. CDR1 and CDR2 (germline): LGHDT, YNNKEL (reference sequence). Trimming cost V 5 bases and J 5 bases, with 9 bases left between them. CDR3 protein: CASSSTRETQYF. The CDR3, as DNA: TGTGCCAGCAGCTCGACTCGGGAGACCCAGTACTTC.

The V call is TRBV2, the J call TRBJ1-1, with D possibly TRBD1 on 5 matching bases. The V and J ends lost 6 bases and 0 bases respectively, with 11 bases between them. This CDR3 has 14 amino acids. CDR1 SNHLY and CDR2 FYNNEI come from the germline V gene. The CDR3 DNA sequence: TGTGCCAGCAGGAAAGGGGCGGTGAACACTGAAGCTTTCTTT. Its protein product is CASRKGAVNTEAFF. The full variable domain, with the rest looked up from reference TRBV2 and TRBJ1-1, is EPEVTQTPSHQVTQMGQEVILRCVPISNHLYFYWYRQILGQKVEFLVSFYNNEISEKSEIFDDQFSVERPDGSNFTLKIRSTKLEDSAMYFCASRKGAVNTEAFFGQGTRLTVV.

V usage is TRBV28 and J usage is TRBJ1-4; tentative D call: TRBD1 (6 bases). V lost 5 bases and J 4 bases, leaving 20 bases between the germline ends. Germline lookup yields CDR1 MDHEN and CDR2 SYDVKM. This CDR3 spans 17 amino acids. Here the CDR3 reads CASSPDLGGAFNEKLFF. As DNA, the CDR3 is TGTGCCAGCAGTCCCGACCTGGGGGGGGCGTTTAATGAAAAACTGTTTTTT.

This chain joins TRBV5-4 and TRBJ1-6; D might be TRBD1 (6 bases). The CDR3 contains 14 residues. CDR1 is SGHNT and CDR2 is YYREEE in the germline V gene (reference sequence). Trimming took off 1 base at V and 7 bases at J, with 9 bases between the two ends. CDR3 nucleotide sequence: TGTGCCAGCAGCTTGACAGGGATCAATTCACCCCTCCACTTT. Amino acid sequence: CASSLTGINSPLHF.

V is TRBV7-3 and J is TRBJ1-2; TRBD1 aligns across 12 bases. CDR3 length equals 16 residues. Germline CDR1 and CDR2: SGHTA and FQGTGA. The junction had 5 bases not matched to a gene; V was cut back by 2 bases and J by 4 bases. The CDR3, as DNA: TGTGCCAGCAGCTTACAAGGGACAGGGGGCATCTATGGCTACACCTTC. Protein sequence: CASSLQGTGGIYGYTF. Filled out from reference TRBV7-3 and TRBJ1-2, the complete variable domain reads GAGVSQTPSNKVTEKGKYVELRCDPISGHTALYWYRQSLGQGPEFLIYFQGTGAADDSGLPNDRFFAVRPEGSVSTLKIQRTERGDSAVYLCASSLQGTGGIYGYTFGSGTRLTVV.

This clone was counted a few times. The rearrangement links TRBV28 to TRBJ1-5; a weak D match, TRBD1 (5 bases). CDR1 is MDHEN, CDR2 SYDVKM, per germline. The CDR3 length is 17 residues. V dropped 7 bases and J dropped 5 bases, with 24 bases sitting between them. The CDR3 nucleotides read TGTGCCAGCACCCTCACTGGGATACAGGTTGGTTATCAGCCCCAGCATTTT. This translates into CASTLTGIQVGYQPQHF.